This T cell receptor beta chain was identified in a study of cytomegalovirus exposure and HLA in healthy donors. Study conclusions and caveats: The authors assumed roughly uniform sequencing depth across donors for presence/absence analyses. Researchers left out some V segments, among them TRBV6-2 and TRBV6-3, as indistinguishable. It is likely that the observed cluster of highly shared sequence variants was a sequencing artifact.

With 60 Vbeta and 13 Jbeta primers, the PCR was carried out. In the original analysis: In a later analysis, around 10 million of 75 million to 90 million unique beta chains occurred in at least two donors. Data came from immunoSEQ multiplex PCR; TCRdb stores just in-frame clones and leaves some out. V and J calls plus clone size are reproduced from that table; the DNA served to infer D and trimming. The data contain roughly 200,000 clones, about four fifths of them singletons. Regarding this clone: Its antigen is as yet unknown.

The germline CDR1 and CDR2 sequences are MNHEY and SVGAGI. The junction had 6 bases not matched to a gene; V was cut back by 2 bases and J by 6 bases. The CDR3 sequence is 14 residues long. The V and J genes are TRBV6-5 and TRBJ1-2; 7 positions match TRBD1. The receptor comes from a girl between 5 and 17 years old in good health and CMV-seropositive. The sample comprised PBMCs. The CDR3 nucleotides are TGTGCCAGCAGTTACAGCCAGGGGGTCGATGGCTACACCTTC. This gives the protein CASSYSQGVDGYTF.